The 10 T cell receptor beta chains below come from one sample, sequenced in a study of spatial heterogeneity in lung cancer. Time point reported: blood at routine non-recurrence follow-up after resection. TCRdb processed the 5' RACE reads anew with MiXCR; each CDR3 protein has one entry. The repertoire holds about 94,000 distinct CDR3 sequences, with 15% to 20% as singletons. Sequenced here: PBMCs, sampled at follow-up. These receptors originate from a male donor with early-stage non-small cell lung cancer.

This clonotype was seen a handful of times. This chain connects TRBV7-9 to TRBJ2-5; unclear D gene. The germline V and J ends were trimmed by 5 bases and 0 bases, with 7 bases remaining between them. Germline V CDR1 and CDR2: SEHNR, FQNEAQ (reference sequence). The CDR3 loop spans 13 amino acids. The CDR3 bases are TGTGCCAGCAGCCCATCGTACCAAGAGACCCAGTACTTC. Protein sequence: CASSPSYQETQYF.

CDR3 sequence: CASSGASGSSSYEQYF. In nucleotides, the CDR3 is TGTGCCAGCAGCGGCGCTAGCGGCTCGAGCTCCTACGAGCAGTACTTC. This chain connects TRBV9 to TRBJ2-7, with 7 bases fitting TRBD2. Germline assignment: CDR1 SGDLS and CDR2 YYNGEE. V shed 3 bases and J 0 bases; nucleotides not matched to a gene: 9. CDR3 length: 16 amino acids.

The rearrangement uses TRBV29-1 and TRBJ1-3; TRBD1 matches at 10 bases. Losses at the gene ends were 0 bases for V and 8 bases for J; bases not matched to a gene: 10. Germline CDR1 reads SQVTM; CDR2 reads ANQGSEA. This CDR3 spans 16 amino acids. The CDR3 region has the DNA TGCAGCGTTGAAGATAGGACCGGGACAGGGGCATACACCATATATTTT. It is translated as CSVEDRTGTGAYTIYF.

In its sample, this clonotype was seen a few times. The V call is TRBV20-1, the J call TRBJ2-5, with a weak D call TRBD1 (5 bases). Trimming cost V 3 bases and J 2 bases, with 13 bases left between them. The CDR3 runs 14 residues. Germline V gives CDR1 DFQATT, CDR2 SNEGSKA (reference sequence). The CDR3 region is CSASSRRQQETQYF. The DNA of the CDR3 is TGCAGTGCTAGTTCTAGGCGACAGCAAGAGACCCAGTACTTC.

This clonotype has at least ten counts. The rearrangement joins TRBV7-9 to TRBJ2-2, with 12 bases identical to TRBD2. Germline V gene sequence: CDR1 SEHNR, CDR2 FQNEAQ (reference sequence). Trimming removed 5 bases from V and 6 bases from J; junction bases left unmatched: 13. The CDR3 has 18 residues. CDR3 nucleotides: TGTGCCAGCAGCCGGGGGACTAGCGGGTTCGGATCGGCCGGGGAGCTGTTTTTT. Amino acid sequence: CASSRGTSGFGSAGELFF.

This clonotype has just a few counts. CDR3 sequence (DNA): TGCAGTGCTAAACAGGGGGCAAGCAATCAGCCCCAGCATTTT. Encoded protein: CSAKQGASNQPQHF. The chain carries TRBV20-1 and TRBJ1-5; 9 positions agree with TRBD1. Germline CDR1 and CDR2: DFQATT and SNEGSKA (reference sequence). V dropped 4 bases and J dropped 1; count of bases not matched to a gene: 2. This CDR3 comprises 14 residues.

This clonotype has a count of ten or more. This chain uses TRBV20-1 with TRBJ2-3; the match to TRBD2 covers 7 bases. Germline V CDR1 and CDR2: DFQATT, SNEGSKA (reference sequence). Trimming at V came to 5 bases and at J to 2 bases, leaving 13 bases not matched to a gene. This CDR3 is 16 amino acids long. CDR3 nucleotides: TGCAGTGCTGGCCGGACTAGTTCGACCGCCACAGATACGCAGTATTTT. Its protein product is CSAGRTSSTATDTQYF.

This clonotype has just a few counts. The chain combines TRBV29-1 with TRBJ2-1, with D perhaps TRBD1 (6 bases). CDR3 length: 12 amino acids. Germline V CDR1 and CDR2: SQVTM, ANQGSEA. V was pared by 6 bases and J by 10 bases, with 16 bases between. The CDR3: CSVLRGTLEQFF. The CDR3 DNA reads as TGCAGCGTCTTAAGAGGGACATTAGAGCAGTTCTTC.

This clonotype was recorded many times. This rearrangement joins TRBV4-1 to TRBJ2-7; 10 bases are a match to TRBD2. J gave up 3 bases and V 1 base, and 3 bases lay outside the gene matches. There are 15 residues in the CDR3. Germline CDR1 is MGHRA and CDR2 is YSYEKL. The CDR3 here is CASSQASGGIYEQYF. CDR3 DNA: TGCGCCAGCAGCCAAGCTAGCGGGGGCATCTACGAGCAGTACTTC.

The chain has TRBV29-1 and TRBJ1-4; D unclear. Germline CDR1 reads SQVTM; CDR2 reads ANQGSEA. CDR3 length: 11 residues. V dropped 4 bases and J dropped 5 bases, with 5 bases sitting between them. The CDR3 region is CSVVSNEKLFF. The CDR3 nucleotides are TGCAGCGTTGTATCGAATGAAAAACTGTTTTTT.